One and the same sample provided the 21 T cell receptor beta chains below, sequenced in a study of radiotherapy plus CTLA-4 blockade in lung cancer. Assay: immunoSEQ multiplex PCR; the TCRdb copy retains only in-frame clones and omits some. This table holds 65,000 to 85,000 clones, approximately 76% found once. The sequencing used peripheral blood, collected from a patient treated with radiotherapy plus ipilimumab. Every receptor here comes from a human donor with non-small cell lung cancer whose response to radiotherapy plus ipilimumab could not be evaluated. Some clones in this sample may be carry-over from other donors' samples.

The table lists this clone with a few counts. The chain joins TRBV10-3 to TRBJ2-7; 15 bases agree with TRBD2. CDR3 length: 15 residues. Per the germline V gene, CDR1 is ENHRY and CDR2 is SYGVKD. The V segment lost 10 bases and the J segment 2 bases; nucleotides outside the gene matches: 6. CDR3 loop: CATGTSGGHTYEQYF. In DNA, the CDR3 is TGTGCCACCGGGACTAGCGGGGGGCACACCTACGAGCAGTACTTC.

The chain has TRBV7-2 and TRBJ2-1; D call uncertain. V lost 2 bases and J lost 8, with 4 bases in between. CDR3 length equals 11 residues. Germline V gives CDR1 SGHTA, CDR2 FQGNSA. DNA of the CDR3: TGTGCCAGCAGCTTATTATATGAGCAGTTCTTC. It is translated as CASSLLYEQFF.

The chain carries TRBV9 and TRBJ2-3; 8 nucleotides align to TRBD1. CDR3 size: 13 residues. J lost 4 bases, V lost 7 bases, and 5 bases had no gene match. In germline, CDR1 is SGDLS, CDR2 YYNGEE. Written as DNA, the CDR3 is TGTGCCAGCGGCAGGGGGCTCGCAGATACGCAGTATTTT. Translated: CASGRGLADTQYF.

The chain employs TRBV29-1 and TRBJ2-3; 7 nucleotides align to TRBD1. The CDR3 extends over 15 amino acids. Unmatched junction bases numbered 12, after V lost 6 bases and J lost 3 bases. The V gene's germline CDR1 is SQVTM and CDR2 ANQGSEA. The CDR3 spells CSVGAAHRGTDTQYF. The CDR3 DNA reads TGCAGCGTGGGGGCTGCGCACAGGGGTACAGATACGCAGTATTTT.

The J gene is TRBJ1-2, the V gene TRBV29-1; the D gene is possibly TRBD1 (5 bases). V lost 3 bases, J lost 3 bases, and 14 bases lay in between. From germline, CDR1 is SQVTM and CDR2 ANQGSEA. CDR3 length: 14 residues. CDR3 residues: CSVEVQVFHYGYTF. DNA for the CDR3: TGCAGCGTTGAGGTACAGGTGTTCCACTATGGCTACACCTTC.

The CDR3 sequence is CASSQESVLDEQFF. CDR3 DNA sequence: TGCGCCAGCAGCCAAGAATCAGTGTTGGATGAGCAGTTCTTC. The chain carries TRBV4-3 and TRBJ2-1; D gene unclear. Germline V gene lookup returns CDR1 LGHNA and CDR2 YSLEER. Trimming stripped 0 bases from V and 8 bases from J, with 11 bases between. The CDR3 is 14 residues long.

V is TRBV19 and J is TRBJ1-6; the match to TRBD1 covers 8 bases. CDR1 is LNHDA, CDR2 SQIVND, per germline (reference sequence). The CDR3 is 15 amino acids. V trimming: 7 bases; J trimming: 7 bases; junction bases outside the gene matches: 9. Written as DNA, the CDR3 is TGTGCCAGTAAAGCGGACAGGGCCCCCAATTCACCCCTCCACTTT. Translating gives CASKADRAPNSPLHF.

The chain recombines TRBV7-3 with TRBJ2-1; TRBD1 agrees at 8 bases. This CDR3 contains 17 residues. In germline, CDR1 is SGHTA, CDR2 FQGTGA. Germline trimming cut 5 bases from V and 2 bases from J; bases unmatched to any gene: 11. DNA for the CDR3: TGTGCCAGCAGCCCAAGGCCCGGACAGGGCCCCTACAATGAGCAGTTCTTC. Protein: CASSPRPGQGPYNEQFF.

This chain joins TRBV4-3 and TRBJ1-2, with 9 positions matching TRBD1. The CDR3 is made up of 15 amino acids. V lost 1 base, J lost 4 bases, and 4 bases stayed unmatched. The germline V gene encodes CDR1 LGHNA and CDR2 YSLEER. The CDR3 sequence is CASSQGQGVGYGYTF. CDR3 nucleotides: TGCGCCAGCAGCCAAGGACAGGGGGTGGGCTATGGCTACACCTTC.

V usage is TRBV5-5 and J usage is TRBJ2-7; tentatively, D is TRBD1 (6 bases). Germline V gene data show CDR1 as SGHKS and CDR2 as YYEKEE (reference sequence). V dropped 0 bases and J dropped 4 bases, with 11 bases sitting between them. The CDR3 totals 14 residues. In DNA form, the CDR3 reads TGTGCCAGCAGCTTGGACAGGGATGGGTACGAGCAGTACTTC. Its protein product is CASSLDRDGYEQYF.

This clone occurred once. V is TRBV29-1 and J is TRBJ2-7, with 11 bases fitting TRBD2. J gave up 4 bases and V 6 bases, and 5 bases lay outside the gene matches. There are 13 residues in the CDR3. Germline V lookup: CDR1 SQVTM, CDR2 ANQGSEA. DNA of the CDR3: TGCAGCGTGGTGACTAGCGGGGAATACGAGCAGTACTTC. Encoded protein: CSVVTSGEYEQYF.

This sequence joins TRBV20-1 and TRBJ2-1; TRBD1 is a possible D gene (6 bases). The CDR3 is 11 residues long. Germline V gives CDR1 DFQATT, CDR2 SNEGSKA (reference sequence). CDR3 sequence (DNA): TGCAGGGGGGCCGAGTACAATGAGCAGTTCTTC. This codes for CRGAEYNEQFF.

The genes are TRBV30 and TRBJ1-4, with 8 bases lining up with TRBD1. The V gene end was trimmed by 4 bases and the J gene end by 8 bases; junction bases not matched to a gene: 9. The CDR3 is 14 amino acids. CDR1 and CDR2 from the germline V gene are GTSNPN and SVGIG (reference sequence). In DNA, the CDR3 is TGTGCCTGGAACACCGGACAGGGTGGGGAAAAACTGTTTTTT. Its protein product is CAWNTGQGGEKLFF.

V gene TRBV19 combines with J gene TRBJ1-5; D might be TRBD1 (5 bases). The CDR3 has 17 amino acids. The V end lost 6 bases, the J end lost 4 bases, and 22 bases lay between the germline ends. Germline V CDR1 and CDR2: LNHDA, SQIVND (reference sequence). The CDR3 spells CASRGRGSLIANQPQHF. CDR3 nucleotide sequence: TGTGCCAGTAGAGGACGGGGGAGCCTTATAGCAAATCAGCCCCAGCATTTT.

The chain links TRBV5-1 to TRBJ2-2, with 7 bases aligning to TRBD1. The CDR3 runs to 15 residues. Germline CDR1 SGHRS, CDR2 YFSETQ. Trimming at V came to 4 bases and at J to 5 bases, leaving 8 bases not matched to a gene. CDR3 in amino acids: CASSSSNRGTGELFF. CDR3 sequence (DNA): TGCGCCAGCAGCAGCTCTAACAGGGGAACCGGGGAGCTGTTTTTT.

The chain employs TRBV6-6 and TRBJ2-3; TRBD1 agrees at 8 bases. Looked up from germline, CDR1 is MNHNY and CDR2 is SVGAGI (reference sequence). The CDR3 sequence is 15 residues long. After removal of 6 bases from V and 2 bases from J, the junction contained 7 bases not matched to a gene. The CDR3 DNA sequence: TGTGCCAGCAGCCGAGGACAGGGCTACACAGATACGCAGTATTTT. Amino acids: CASSRGQGYTDTQYF.

The genes are TRBV6-6 and TRBJ2-5, with 8 bases identical to TRBD1. CDR3 length equals 13 residues. Germline lookup yields CDR1 MNHNY and CDR2 SVGAGI (reference sequence). The V segment lost 6 bases and the J segment 5 bases; nucleotides outside the gene matches: 5. This CDR3 is CASSPQGEETQYF. For the CDR3, the DNA is TGTGCCAGCAGCCCACAGGGGGAGGAGACCCAGTACTTC.

In its sample, this clone was seen a few times. The junction does not match germline at one end; this may be a read error. The rearrangement uses TRBV5-1 and TRBJ2-7; 8 nucleotides line up with TRBD1. This CDR3 spans 13 amino acids. From germline, CDR1 is SGHRS and CDR2 YFSETQ. The CDR3: CASSRTGNYEQYF. CDR3 sequence (DNA): TGTGCCAGCAGCCGGACAGGGAACTACGAGCAGTACTTC.

The gene calls are TRBV2 and TRBJ1-6, with 7 bases lining up with TRBD1. The J segment lost 9 bases and the V segment lost 5 bases, leaving 4 bases of the junction unmatched. In germline, CDR1 is SNHLY, CDR2 FYNNEI. This CDR3 comprises 13 residues. The CDR3 bases are TGTGCCAGCAGTCCCAGGGGGACTTCACCCCTCCACTTT. Amino acid sequence: CASSPRGTSPLHF.

The chain is built from TRBV7-2 and TRBJ2-1; 10 bases align to TRBD2. The CDR3 totals 16 residues. Losses at the gene ends were 4 bases for V and 1 base for J; bases not matched to a gene: 4. Germline V gene sequence: CDR1 SGHTA, CDR2 FQGNSA. In DNA, the CDR3 is TGTGCCAGCAGCTGGATAGCGGGGGGATCCTACAATGAGCAGTTCTTC. Translating gives CASSWIAGGSYNEQFF.

This chain joins TRBV6-6 and TRBJ1-1; D may be TRBD1 (5 bases). The germline V gene encodes CDR1 MNHNY and CDR2 SVGAGI (reference sequence). The V gene lost 6 bases and the J gene lost 5 bases, with 16 bases spanning the gap. This CDR3 comprises 14 residues. In DNA form, the CDR3 reads TGTGCCAGCAGCTTCACAGGAGATTCGACTGAAGCTTTCTTT. It specifies CASSFTGDSTEAFF.